The source of this T cell receptor (beta chain) is a study of tumor-infiltrating lymphocytes in primary liver carcinoma. Across the study: Yields of productive TCRbeta reads ranged from roughly 3.5 to 7.13 million per sample and were similar across tissue types. Study-level results: Tumor region pairs overlapped more than did tumor-adjacent and tumor-blood pairs.

With a constant-region primer, TCR beta cDNA was made from approximately 510 ng of total RNA. Library construction for TCR beta comprised three nested multiplex PCR rounds performed with slightly modified ARM-PCR. In the first two PCR rounds, TRBV1-TRBV30 forward primers were paired with a C-beta reverse primer, and each round lasted approximately 9 cycles. TCRdb re-called the multiplex PCR reads with MiXCR, one entry per CDR3 protein. The table includes approximately 110,000 distinct CDR3 sequences, about 68% detected once. V lost 3 bases to trimming and J lost 8 bases; unmatched junction nucleotides: 7. Germline V gene lookup returns CDR1 MDHEN and CDR2 SYDVKM. The CDR3 length is 15 residues. In this sample, this clonotype turned up a few times. Its antigen is as yet unknown. Between about 19 and 34 mg of unsorted bulk tissue served as the source from which RNA and DNA were co-extracted. Samples were taken from five separate regions (per tumor).

Sequencing was carried out using liver tumor tissue from sampling region 1. As for subset: tumor region T1, superior pole. V and J are TRBV28 and TRBJ1-6; 7 bases map to TRBD1. This sequence originates from a woman aged 55-69 years with primary liver carcinoma and hepatitis B virus infection. The CDR3 reads CASSFGRGPYSPLHF. Written as DNA, the CDR3 is TGTGCCAGCAGTTTTGGGAGGGGGCCGTATTCACCCCTCCACTTT.